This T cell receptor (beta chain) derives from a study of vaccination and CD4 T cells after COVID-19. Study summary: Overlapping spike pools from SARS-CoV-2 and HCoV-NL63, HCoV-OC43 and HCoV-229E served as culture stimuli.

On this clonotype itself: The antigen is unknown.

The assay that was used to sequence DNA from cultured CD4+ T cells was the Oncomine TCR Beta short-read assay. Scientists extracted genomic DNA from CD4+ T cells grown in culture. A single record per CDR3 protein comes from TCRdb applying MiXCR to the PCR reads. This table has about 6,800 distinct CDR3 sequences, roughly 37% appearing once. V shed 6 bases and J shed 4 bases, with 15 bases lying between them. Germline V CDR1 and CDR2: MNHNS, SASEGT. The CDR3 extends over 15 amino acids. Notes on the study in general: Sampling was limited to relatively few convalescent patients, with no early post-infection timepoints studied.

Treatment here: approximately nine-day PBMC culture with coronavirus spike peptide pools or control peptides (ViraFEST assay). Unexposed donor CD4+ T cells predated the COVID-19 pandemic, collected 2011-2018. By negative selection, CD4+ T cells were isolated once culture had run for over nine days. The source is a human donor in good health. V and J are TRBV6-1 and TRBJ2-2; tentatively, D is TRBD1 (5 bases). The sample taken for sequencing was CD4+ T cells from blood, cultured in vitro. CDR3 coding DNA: TGTGCCAGCAGAGCAAGGGGCGCCGGCACCGGGGAGCTGTTTTTT. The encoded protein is CASRARGAGTGELFF.